The entry below describes one TCR beta chain. What it binds is unknown. This entry belongs to a study of cytomegalovirus exposure and HLA in healthy donors. Study results and caveats: The classifier reportedly diagnosed cytomegalovirus status with high specificity and sensitivity. Within an earlier analysis, most TCR beta V segments proved productive either about 87% or about 30% of the time. The investigators catalogued 150 to 200 TCR beta chains as cytomegalovirus-associated.

The length of the CDR3 is 17 residues. With V trimmed by 5 bases and J by 0 bases, 7 bases remained unmatched. Germline CDR1 is SSHAT and CDR2 is FNYEAQ (reference sequence). PCR was performed using 60 Vbeta and 13 Jbeta primers. Only in-frame clones appear in the TCRdb table, and some are missing; sequencing was by immunoSEQ multiplex PCR. Among around 150,000 clones, 76% were seen once, and the ten largest hold approximately 3%. The receptor comes from a male donor in good health and CMV-seronegative. Material: PBMCs. The chain combines TRBV7-7 with TRBJ2-6; 7 bases match TRBD1. The CDR3 protein is CASSDRTGRSGANVLTF. The DNA of the CDR3 is TGTGCCAGCAGCGACCGGACAGGCCGCTCTGGGGCCAACGTCCTGACTTTC.